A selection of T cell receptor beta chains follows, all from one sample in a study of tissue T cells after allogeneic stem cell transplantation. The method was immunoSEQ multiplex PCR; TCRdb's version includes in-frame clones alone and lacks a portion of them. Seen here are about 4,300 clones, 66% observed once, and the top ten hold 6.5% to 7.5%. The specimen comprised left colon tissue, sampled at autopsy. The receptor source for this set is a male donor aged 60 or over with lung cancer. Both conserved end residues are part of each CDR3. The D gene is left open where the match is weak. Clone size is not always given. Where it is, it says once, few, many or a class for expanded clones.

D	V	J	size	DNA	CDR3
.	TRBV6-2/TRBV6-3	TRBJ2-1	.	TGTGCCAGCAGTACGGGACTGAGGGAAGTAGTTCGCTACAATGAGCAGTTCTTC	CASSTGLREVVRYNEQFF
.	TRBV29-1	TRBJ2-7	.	TGCAGCGTTGGTGGGACTCCTTTATACGAGCAGTACTTC	CSVGGTPLYEQYF
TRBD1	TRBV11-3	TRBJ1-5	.	TGTGCCAGCAGCTTAGGTACCCAAGGGGGCAGAGAGTATCAGCCCCAGCATTTT	CASSLGTQGGREYQPQHF
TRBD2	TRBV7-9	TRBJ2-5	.	TGTGCCATCATGGGACTCGGGAGGGAGACCCAGTACTTC	CAIMGLGRETQYF
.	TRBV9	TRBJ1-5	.	TGTGCCAGCAGCCCTAGCTCGGGTGACAATCAGCCCCAGCATTTT	CASSPSSGDNQPQHF
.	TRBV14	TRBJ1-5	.	TGTGCCAGCAGCCAAGGTCGGTATAGCAATCAGCCCCAGCATTTT	CASSQGRYSNQPQHF
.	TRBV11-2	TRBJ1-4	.	TGTGCCAGCAGCTTCGGCCCTCAGGGCGGTAATGAAAAACTGTTTTTT	CASSFGPQGGNEKLFF
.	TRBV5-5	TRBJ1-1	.	TGTGCCAGCAGCTTTGGGGCAGCCAACACTGAAGCTTTCTTT	CASSFGAANTEAFF
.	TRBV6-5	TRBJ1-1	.	TGTGCCGCCAAGCAGGGACGGCGGAACACTGAAGCTTTCTTT	CAAKQGRRNTEAFF
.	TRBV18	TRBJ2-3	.	TGTGCCAGCTCACCAGGGGCGTCAGATACGCAGTATTTT	CASSPGASDTQYF
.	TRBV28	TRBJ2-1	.	TGTGCCAGCACATCCCTAGAGGTTGGGCAGTTCTTC	CASTSLEVGQFF
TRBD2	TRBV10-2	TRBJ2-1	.	TGCGCCAGCAGTTTGAGTGCGGGGGGGGGTAATGAGCAGTTCTTC	CASSLSAGGGNEQFF
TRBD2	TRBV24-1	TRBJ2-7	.	TGTGCCACCGGGACTAGCGGGGGCTACGAGCAGTACTTC	CATGTSGGYEQYF
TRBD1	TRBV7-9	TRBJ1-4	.	TGTGCCAGCAGTCCCCTACAGGGGAGGGATGAAAAACTGTTTTTT	CASSPLQGRDEKLFF
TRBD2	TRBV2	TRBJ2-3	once	TGTGCCAGCAGCGAAAGGACTAGCGGGGGAGTTAGCACAGATACGCAGTATTTT	CASSERTSGGVSTDTQYF
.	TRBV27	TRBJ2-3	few	TGTGCCAGCAGTTTGGCTGCGGGACTCACAGATACGCAGTATTTT	CASSLAAGLTDTQYF
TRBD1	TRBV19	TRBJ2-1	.	TGTGCCAGCGTCACAGGGGGCCGGGATGAGCAGTTCTTC	CASVTGGRDEQFF
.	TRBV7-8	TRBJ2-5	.	TGTGCCAGCAGCCCATGGACACAGCAAGAGACCCAGTACTTC	CASSPWTQQETQYF
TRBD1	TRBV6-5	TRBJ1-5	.	TGTGCCAGCAGGGGGACAGGGAGCAATCAGCCCCAGCATTTT	CASRGTGSNQPQHF
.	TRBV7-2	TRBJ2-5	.	TGTGCCAGCAGCTTACCTGCGGGGATAGGGGAGACCCAGTACTTC	CASSLPAGIGETQYF
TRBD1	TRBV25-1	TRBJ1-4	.	TGTGCCAGCAGAAAGACAGGGGTTAATGAAAAACTGTTTTTT	CASRKTGVNEKLFF
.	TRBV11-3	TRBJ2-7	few	TGTGCCAGCAGCTCGACGTACGCCAAGGAGCAGTACTTC	CASSSTYAKEQYF
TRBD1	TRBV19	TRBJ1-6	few	TGTGCCAGTAGCTCGGACAGGGGTCCGTATAATTCACCCCTCCACTTT	CASSSDRGPYNSPLHF
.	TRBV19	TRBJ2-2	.	TGTGCCAGTAGCTTGGTCGGAGCGGTACGGGGGGAGCTGTTTTTT	CASSLVGAVRGELFF
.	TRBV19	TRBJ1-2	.	TGTGCCAGTAGTATCAAACGGGATGGCTACACCTTC	CASSIKRDGYTF
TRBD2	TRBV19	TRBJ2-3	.	TGTGCCAGTAGTCAGGAGCGGGGCGATACGCAGTATTTT	CASSQERGDTQYF
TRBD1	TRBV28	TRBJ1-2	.	TGTGCCAGCAGTATAGGACAGGGCTATGGCTACACCTTC	CASSIGQGYGYTF
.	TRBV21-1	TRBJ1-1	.	TGTGCCAGCAGCAAACTTCACAGGGAAAAGGCGCCGAAGGACACTGAAGCTTTCTTT	CASSKLHREKAPKDTEAFF